The clone carrying this TCR beta chain was detected only once. The antigen is not known. The data stem from a study of cytomegalovirus exposure and HLA in healthy donors. Study results and caveats: Among TCR beta chains of equal frequency, HLA-associated ones were more clonally expanded in a later analysis. Prior analysis indicated that the majority of TCR beta V segments exhibited productivity approximately 90% or approximately 30% of the time.

The trim removed 7 bases at V and 7 bases at J, leaving 7 bases unmatched. There are 14 residues in the CDR3. Germline lookup yields CDR1 MNHNS and CDR2 SASEGT. The PCR had 60 Vbeta and 13 Jbeta primers. Libraries were prepared by immunoSEQ multiplex PCR; TCRdb keeps only in-frame clonotypes and omits some of them. This table has about 90,000 clones, roughly 67% appearing once. The clonotype comes from a woman aged 50 to 60 in good health and CMV-seropositive. Sequencing input: PBMCs. The chain combines TRBV6-1 with TRBJ1-5, with 10 nucleotides matching TRBD1. CDR3: CASTATGGGQPQHF. The CDR3 nucleotides read TGTGCCAGCACCGCGACAGGGGGCGGCCAGCCCCAGCATTTT.